These 25 T cell receptor beta chains share one sample of origin, sequenced in a study of T-cell memory formation after mild COVID-19. TCRdb analysed the 5' RACE reads with MiXCR anew, one entry per CDR3 protein. The sample lists around 340,000 distinct CDR3 sequences, around 15% seen once, with about 20% in the top ten. Sequencing input: PBMCs or a T cell subset sorted from them (not recorded which). The receptors were gathered from a young man who had mild COVID-19 (a few samples of this study predate the infection). Cell type and time point are not known.

The chain joins TRBV7-9 to TRBJ2-5; D may correspond to TRBD1 or TRBD2 (5 bases each). This CDR3 is 16 amino acids long. CDR1 and CDR2 from the germline V gene are SEHNR and FQNEAQ (reference sequence). Trimming took 6 bases from V and 4 from J, leaving 21 bases between them. CDR3 protein: CASSTRNRNPLETQYF. The CDR3 nucleotides are TGTGCCAGCAGTACTAGAAACAGGAACCCTCTAGAGACCCAGTACTTC.

This clonotype showed up just a few times. The chain joins TRBV4-3 to TRBJ2-3, with D possibly TRBD2 on 7 matching bases. Germline V lookup: CDR1 LGHNA, CDR2 YSLEER. The CDR3 consists of 15 residues. Between the trimmed V and J ends, which lost 4 bases and 9 bases, there was a span of 20 bases. CDR3 bases: TGCGCCAGCAGCCCGGAGCGGGGAGGGGGGTACACGCAGTATTTT. Protein sequence: CASSPERGGGYTQYF.

In its sample, this clonotype was seen a few times. V is TRBV20-1 and J is TRBJ2-7, with D possibly TRBD1 on 5 matching bases. The ends were cut back, 0 bases at V and 5 bases at J, with 11 bases in the middle. Germline V CDR1 and CDR2: DFQATT, SNEGSKA (reference sequence). CDR3 length: 13 residues. The CDR3 DNA follows: TGCAGTGCTAGAGAGGGGCCCCGGGACGAGCAGTACGTC. Translating it yields CSAREGPRDEQYV.

The chain is built from TRBV20-1 and TRBJ2-1, with 8 bases fitting TRBD2. The CDR3 sequence is 15 residues long. Germline trimming cut 3 bases from V and 2 bases from J; bases unmatched to any gene: 6. Germline V gene data show CDR1 as DFQATT and CDR2 as SNEGSKA (reference sequence). The DNA of the CDR3 is TGCAGTGCTAGCGACCCGGGGGGGCCCTACAATGAGCAGTTCTTC. It codes for CSASDPGGPYNEQFF.

This clonotype was observed a handful of times. The chain uses TRBV15 and TRBJ1-5; D is possibly TRBD1 (6 bases). V was trimmed by 0 bases and J by 7 bases, leaving 13 bases between them. The CDR3 loop spans 15 amino acids. Germline CDR1 LNHNV, CDR2 YYDKDF (reference sequence). CDR3: CATSRDITGYQPQHF. The DNA for the CDR3 is TGTGCCACCAGCAGAGATATCACAGGGTACCAGCCCCAGCATTTT.

This rearrangement joins TRBV7-9 to TRBJ2-1, with 11 bases matching TRBD1. Germline CDR1 SEHNR, CDR2 FQNEAQ (reference sequence). V was clipped by 5 bases and J by 7 bases; unmatched bases: 13. There are 17 residues in the CDR3. CDR3 in DNA: TGTGCCAGCAGCGGGCGGACAGGGGGCATGGGGTGGAATGAGCAGTTCTTC. Its translation: CASSGRTGGMGWNEQFF.

In this sample, this clonotype turned up a few times. The J gene is TRBJ2-3, the V gene TRBV6-2 or TRBV6-3; perhaps TRBD1 as D (6 bases). The CDR3 covers 12 residues. The V end lost 6 bases, the J end lost 7 bases, and 11 bases lay between the germline ends. Germline assignment: CDR1 MNHEY and CDR2 SVGEGT. CDR3 in DNA: TGTGCCAGCAGGCCGGGACAACATACGCAGTATTTT. Its protein product is CASRPGQHTQYF.

V is TRBV12-3 or TRBV12-4 and J is TRBJ1-1; D is unresolved. The CDR3 sequence is 14 residues long. V shed 1 base and J shed 2 bases, with 8 bases lying between them. The CDR3 nucleotides read TGTGCCAGCAGTTTAGGCGGGAGTAACACTGAAGCTTTCTTT. Its translation: CASSLGGSNTEAFF.

This clonotype was seen a few times. V gene TRBV7-9 combines with J gene TRBJ2-5; 9 positions agree with TRBD1. Germline-derived CDR1 and CDR2 are SEHNR and FQNEAQ (reference sequence). This CDR3 comprises 14 residues. V was clipped by 5 bases and J by 5 bases; unmatched bases: 6. The CDR3 DNA follows: TGTGCCAGCAGCGCGAGAGGGACAGGGGAGACCCAGTACTTC. Protein sequence: CASSARGTGETQYF. Full variable domain (outside the CDR3, taken from reference TRBV7-9 and TRBJ2-5): DTGVSQNPRHKITKRGQNVTFRCDPISEHNRLYWYRQTLGQGPEFLTYFQNEAQLEKSRLLSDRFSAERPKGSFSTLEIQRTEQGDSAMYLCASSARGTGETQYFGPGTRLLVL.

Only a few counts were recorded for this clonotype. The chain recombines TRBV14 with TRBJ2-6, with D hard to call. Germline V CDR1 and CDR2: SGHDN, FVKESK. The CDR3 is 15 residues long. Trimming left V 8 bases short and J 1 base short, with 12 bases between. CDR3 coding DNA: TGTGCCAGCCACAGCTACCGATCTGGGGCCAACGTCCTGACTTTC. This codes for CASHSYRSGANVLTF.

This clonotype has only a few counts. This chain connects TRBV3-1 to TRBJ1-6; D is uncertain. The V end was cut by 0 bases, the J end by 10 bases, with 7 bases between. This CDR3 has 13 residues. The germline V gene has CDR1 LGHDT and CDR2 YNNKEL (reference sequence). CDR3 residues: CASSQDSWSPLHF. In DNA form, the CDR3 reads TGTGCCAGCAGCCAAGACAGTTGGTCACCCCTCCACTTT.

In its sample, this clonotype was seen a few times. The chain employs TRBV12-3 or TRBV12-4 and TRBJ2-1; D call uncertain. Trimming cost V 2 bases and J 8 bases, with 16 bases left between them. CDR3 length equals 15 residues. CDR3 nucleotide sequence: TGTGCCAGCAGTTTATTCATTCCCCGCGGCGATGAGCAGTTCTTC. As protein: CASSLFIPRGDEQFF.

This chain joins TRBV12-3 or TRBV12-4 and TRBJ1-4; 12 bases fit TRBD1. J was trimmed by 5 bases and V by 7 bases; bases with no gene match: 23. This CDR3 spans 21 amino acids. Here the CDR3 reads CASTLPPRDRGRSVANEKLFF. CDR3 coding DNA: TGTGCCAGCACCCTTCCTCCCCGGGACAGGGGGCGTTCGGTCGCAAATGAAAAACTGTTTTTT.

The chain recombines TRBV7-9 with TRBJ2-7; a weak D match, TRBD2 (5 bases). Trimming shortened V by 5 bases and J by 4 bases, and 9 bases separated the two germline ends. The germline V gene has CDR1 SEHNR and CDR2 FQNEAQ (reference sequence). The CDR3 covers 12 residues. CDR3 DNA: TGTGCCAGCAGCGGCAGCGGTTACGAGCAGTACGTC. Translating it yields CASSGSGYEQYV.

The rearrangement joins TRBV7-3 to TRBJ2-3; D might be TRBD1 (6 bases). V dropped 5 bases and J dropped 7 bases, with 13 bases sitting between them. This CDR3 is 13 amino acids long. CDR1 is SGHTA, CDR2 FQGTGA, per germline. This chain's CDR3 is CASSTGLLNTQYF. The CDR3 bases are TGTGCCAGCAGCACAGGGCTCCTAAATACGCAGTATTTT.

The V call is TRBV12-3 or TRBV12-4, the J call TRBJ2-7, with a possible D match to TRBD1 (5 bases). V was pared by 6 bases and J by 0 bases, with 15 bases between. The CDR3 length is 15 residues. The CDR3 reads CASSQGAVSSYEQYF. In DNA form, the CDR3 reads TGTGCCAGCAGCCAAGGGGCAGTGAGCTCCTACGAGCAGTACTTC.

This clonotype was recorded at least ten times. The chain has TRBV18 and TRBJ2-5; TRBD1 matches 7 bases. J was trimmed by 4 bases and V by 6 bases; bases with no gene match: 11. The CDR3 is 15 amino acids. The germline CDR1 and CDR2 sequences are KGHSH and LQKENI. In DNA form, the CDR3 reads TGTGCCAGCTCCCTACGAGACAGGGATGGAGAGACCCAGTACTTC. It yields the protein CASSLRDRDGETQYF.

The rearrangement joins TRBV6-2 or TRBV6-3 to TRBJ2-1; TRBD2 matches at 7 bases. Per the germline V gene, CDR1 is MNHEY and CDR2 is SVGEGT. This CDR3 comprises 11 residues. CDR3 protein: CAVGGPNEQFF. CDR3 nucleotide sequence: TGTGCGGTGGGAGGGCCCAATGAGCAGTTCTTC.

In this sample, this clonotype turned up many times. The chain couples TRBV27 to TRBJ2-7; 7 bases fit TRBD1. The germline gives CDR1 MNHEY, CDR2 SMNVEV (reference sequence). The CDR3 is 14 amino acids. V dropped 6 bases and J dropped 4; count of bases not matched to a gene: 9. The CDR3 spells CASSTTGTEYEQYF. The DNA for the CDR3 is TGTGCCAGCAGCACGACAGGGACCGAGTACGAGCAGTACTTC.

This clonotype was recorded many times. The rearrangement joins TRBV5-1 to TRBJ2-1; TRBD2 agrees at 12 bases. Looked up from germline, CDR1 is SGHRS and CDR2 is YFSETQ. The CDR3 consists of 15 residues. The V and J ends lost 1 base and 7 bases, in that order; junction bases with no gene match: 3. The DNA of the CDR3 is TGCGCCAGCAGCTTGTCTAGCGGGGGGGCTAATGAGCAGTTCTTC. Translation gives CASSLSSGGANEQFF.

The chain carries TRBV20-1 and TRBJ2-4, with D possibly TRBD1 on 6 matching bases. Germline V CDR1 and CDR2: DFQATT, SNEGSKA (reference sequence). This CDR3 spans 14 amino acids. Trimming left V 5 bases short and J 0 bases short, with 11 bases between. CDR3 DNA: TGCAGTGCTCCCGGACAGTTAGCCAAAAACATTCAGTACTTC. This codes for CSAPGQLAKNIQYF.

The chain joins TRBV12-3 or TRBV12-4 to TRBJ1-4; a possible D gene is TRBD1 (6 bases). Deletions cut 6 bases from V and 8 bases from J, with 19 bases between. This CDR3 has 15 amino acids. CDR3 loop: CASSSSGTLSEKLFF. CDR3 DNA sequence: TGTGCCAGCAGCTCATCCGGGACACTTAGCGAAAAACTGTTTTTT.

Comment on this clonotype: The junction departs from germline at one end; a sequencing error may be responsible. In nucleotides, the CDR3 is TGTGCTAGTGGGGCCCTAAGGGCCGCGAACACCAGGGAGCTGTTTTTT. It yields the protein CASGALRAANTRELFF. The gene calls are TRBV12-5 and TRBJ2-2; D remains unclear. Germline V gene lookup returns CDR1 LGHNT and CDR2 FRNRAP. This CDR3 is built from 16 residues.

The chain combines TRBV9 with TRBJ2-2, with 7 bases matching TRBD1. The CDR3 spans 17 residues. The V gene's germline CDR1 is SGDLS and CDR2 YYNGEE. V was clipped by 3 bases and J by 4 bases; unmatched bases: 12. The CDR3 region has the DNA TGTGCCAGCAGCGCTTCCTCCGGGACAGAGAGCACCGGGGAGCTGTTTTTT. Translated, it gives CASSASSGTESTGELFF.

This clonotype was seen a handful of times. This rearrangement joins TRBV28 to TRBJ2-5; TRBD2 is a possible D gene (7 bases). The CDR3 has 13 residues. Trimming pared 6 bases from V and 3 bases from J, leaving 11 bases between. The germline V gene encodes CDR1 MDHEN and CDR2 SYDVKM. The CDR3 spells CASSGGREETQYF. DNA of the CDR3: TGTGCCAGCAGCGGGGGGCGCGAAGAGACCCAGTACTTC.